This entry lists 19 T cell receptor beta chains sequenced from one sample in a study of CD8+ T cells in alopecia areata. Treatment: oral pan-JAK inhibitor, 5-10 mg twice daily. Once RNA had been extracted, it was reverse transcribed into cDNA to act as the sequencing template. Method: immunoSEQ multiplex PCR; TCRdb's copy keeps in-frame clones and lacks some. The table has 200,000 to 250,000 clones, 30% to 40% seen once. The sample in question was CD4+ T cells sorted from blood, obtained between weeks 30 and 35, from a patient treated with tofacitinib. All receptors derive from a human donor with alopecia areata.

J is TRBJ1-4 and V is TRBV6-5, with D tentatively TRBD1 (5 bases). The germline CDR1 and CDR2 sequences are MNHEY and SVGAGI. This CDR3 contains 14 residues. V was pared by 2 bases and J by 8 bases, with 12 bases between. The CDR3 sequence: CASSYMQGGEKLFF. The CDR3 nucleotides read TGTGCCAGCAGTTACATGCAGGGAGGGGAAAAACTGTTTTTT.

This clone has more than one count but fewer than ten. The rearrangement links TRBV19 to TRBJ2-6; D gene ambiguous. Trimming pared 0 bases from V and 0 bases from J, leaving 12 bases between. The CDR3 consists of 18 residues. Germline V lookup: CDR1 LNHDA, CDR2 SQIVND (reference sequence). DNA for the CDR3: TGTGCCAGTAGTATAGATCGAAATGTCCGCTCTGGGGCCAACGTCCTGACTTTC. The encoded protein is CASSIDRNVRSGANVLTF.

This clone was counted only a few times. This chain joins TRBV7-2 and TRBJ2-7; tentatively, D is TRBD2 (6 bases). This CDR3 spans 14 amino acids. CDR1 and CDR2 from the germline V gene are SGHTA and FQGNSA. Trimming removed 5 bases at V and 7 bases at J, with 18 bases between. The CDR3 DNA reads TGTGCCAGCAGCCAGGGACTCCCAACTGGGGAGCAGTACTTC. Its translation: CASSQGLPTGEQYF.

The chain couples TRBV5-4 to TRBJ2-7; 10 bases line up with TRBD2. CDR1 is SGHNT, CDR2 YYREEE, per germline (reference sequence). The CDR3 contains 15 residues. V gave up 5 bases and J gave up 5 bases; unmatched junction bases: 10. CDR3 loop: CASRSLSGRGNEQYF. For the CDR3, the DNA is TGTGCCAGCAGGTCACTCAGCGGGAGGGGGAACGAGCAGTACTTC.

This clone has a handful of counts. The genes are TRBV5-6 and TRBJ1-4; maybe TRBD1 (6 bases). V shed 3 bases and J shed 12 bases, with 12 bases lying between them. This CDR3 is built from 12 residues. Germline V gene data show CDR1 as SGHDT and CDR2 as YYEEEE. The CDR3: CASSYREPELFF. The CDR3, as DNA: TGTGCCAGCAGCTACAGGGAACCCGAACTGTTTTTT. Full variable domain (remainder filled in from reference TRBV5-6 and TRBJ1-4): DAGVTQSPTHLIKTRGQQVTLRCSPKSGHDTVSWYQQALGQGPQFIFQYYEEEERQRGNFPDRFSGHQFPNYSSELNVNALLLGDSALYLCASSYREPELFFGSGTQLSVL.

This clone was found a few times. The gene calls are TRBV29-1 and TRBJ2-2; TRBD2 is a possible D gene (6 bases). Germline V gives CDR1 SQVTM, CDR2 ANQGSEA. The CDR3 spans 14 residues. V gave up 7 bases and J gave up 3 bases, with 15 bases separating them. CDR3 in DNA: TGCAGCGCTGGGGGACTGTTTCACACCGGGGAGCTGTTTTTT. Translated, it gives CSAGGLFHTGELFF.

This clone was counted between two and nine times. Other nucleotide sequences in the sample specify the same CDR3. This chain connects TRBV2 to TRBJ2-7; D perhaps matches TRBD1 (5 bases). The CDR3 extends over 12 amino acids. The germline V gene has CDR1 SNHLY and CDR2 FYNNEI. Deletions cut 8 bases from V and 6 bases from J, with 14 bases between. The CDR3 protein is CASGRDSGEQYF. CDR3 coding DNA: TGTGCCAGCGGCAGGGATTCCGGCGAGCAGTACTTC.

This clone has just one count. This sequence joins TRBV7-9 and TRBJ1-2; TRBD1 aligns across 9 bases. The CDR3 has 15 residues. The germline CDR1 and CDR2 sequences are SEHNR and FQNEAQ (reference sequence). Germline trimming cut 4 bases from V and 8 bases from J; bases unmatched to any gene: 11. DNA for the CDR3: TGTGCCAGCAGCTCCGCCAGGGACAGGGAACACGGCTACACCTTC. It codes for CASSSARDREHGYTF.

This clone was observed once. The CDR3 coding sequence is TGTGCCAGCAGTTCCACCTCTAGCGGGAGGGCACAGACCCAGTACTTC. This gives the protein CASSSTSSGRAQTQYF. The J gene is TRBJ2-5, the V gene TRBV6-5; the match to TRBD2 covers 12 bases. This CDR3 comprises 16 residues. CDR1 and CDR2 from the germline V gene are MNHEY and SVGAGI. Germline trimming cut 4 bases from V and 6 bases from J; bases unmatched to any gene: 9.

This clone was seen a handful of times. The V call is TRBV5-4, the J call TRBJ1-4; a weak D match, TRBD1 (5 bases). V gave up 0 bases and J gave up 5 bases, with 11 bases separating them. The CDR3 totals 15 residues. Germline loops: CDR1 SGHNT, CDR2 YYREEE (reference sequence). The CDR3 is CASSLGGTGNEKLFF. The DNA for the CDR3 is TGTGCCAGCAGCTTGGGAGGGACGGGGAATGAAAAACTGTTTTTT.

This clone was counted at least ten times. The rearrangement joins TRBV7-9 to TRBJ2-7; D tentatively reads TRBD1 or TRBD2 (5 bases each). The CDR3 is 18 residues long. V was clipped by 5 bases and J by 1 base, with 24 bases between them. Germline values: CDR1 SEHNR, CDR2 FQNEAQ (reference sequence). The CDR3 nucleotides read TGTGCCAGCAGCCAAAAGGCGGTGGTTCGGGACGGATCCTACGAGCAGTACTTC. Translated, it gives CASSQKAVVRDGSYEQYF. The whole variable domain, filled in from reference TRBV7-9 and TRBJ2-7, reads DTGVSQNPRHKITKRGQNVTFRCDPISEHNRLYWYRQTLGQGPEFLTYFQNEAQLEKSRLLSDRFSAERPKGSFSTLEIQRTEQGDSAMYLCASSQKAVVRDGSYEQYFGPGTRLTVT.

This clone was seen only a few times. The chain employs TRBV9 and TRBJ2-5; 7 bases line up with TRBD1. CDR1 is SGDLS and CDR2 is YYNGEE in the germline V gene. The CDR3 is 17 residues long. V gave up 0 bases and J gave up 2 bases; unmatched junction bases: 10. CDR3 sequence: CASSVGQTGSGQETQYF. Here the CDR3 DNA reads TGTGCCAGCAGCGTAGGTCAGACAGGGAGTGGTCAAGAGACCCAGTACTTC.

This clone showed up just a few times. The V gene is TRBV7-9, the J gene TRBJ2-1, with D tentatively TRBD2 (6 bases). Germline values: CDR1 SEHNR, CDR2 FQNEAQ (reference sequence). The CDR3 is 14 amino acids. Deletions cut 5 bases from V and 8 bases from J, with 16 bases between. As DNA, the CDR3 is TGTGCCAGCAGCCTAGGAGGGCCCAGTGATGAGCAGTTCTTC. Translation: CASSLGGPSDEQFF. Variable domain in full (rest from reference TRBV7-9 and TRBJ2-1): DTGVSQNPRHKITKRGQNVTFRCDPISEHNRLYWYRQTLGQGPEFLTYFQNEAQLEKSRLLSDRFSAERPKGSFSTLEIQRTEQGDSAMYLCASSLGGPSDEQFFGPGTRLTVL.

In this sample, this clone turned up a few times. The rearrangement joins TRBV5-4 to TRBJ2-7, with a possible D match to TRBD2 (5 bases). Trimming removed 4 bases from V and 3 bases from J, with 17 bases in between. The CDR3 consists of 15 residues. CDR1 is SGHNT, CDR2 YYREEE, per germline (reference sequence). Here the CDR3 DNA reads TGTGCCAGCAGCCCGGGGTTGGGTTTAGGCTACGAGCAGTACTTC. Its translation is CASSPGLGLGYEQYF.

The CDR3, as DNA: TGTGCCACCAGCAGACTAGCGTTTACCACAGATACGCAGTATTTT. Its translation is CATSRLAFTTDTQYF. The V and J genes are TRBV15 and TRBJ2-3; possibly TRBD2 for D (6 bases). V was shortened by 2 bases and J by 2 bases, with 11 bases between the two germline ends. The CDR3 runs 15 residues. Looked up from germline, CDR1 is LNHNV and CDR2 is YYDKDF (reference sequence).

This clone is a singleton in its sample. The chain combines TRBV6-6 with TRBJ2-3; D gene uncertain. V lost 7 bases to trimming and J lost 0 bases, with 8 bases between them. Germline CDR1 and CDR2: MNHNY and SVGAGI (reference sequence). The CDR3 consists of 13 residues. The CDR3 DNA follows: TGTGCCAGCAAGCTGGCTAGCACAGATACGCAGTATTTT. Encoded protein: CASKLASTDTQYF.

This clone was seen a few times. The rearrangement links TRBV4-1 to TRBJ2-1; D remains unclear. Trimming left V 0 bases short and J 2 bases short, with 14 bases between. The CDR3 is made up of 17 amino acids. Germline V CDR1 and CDR2: MGHRA, YSYEKL. This CDR3 is CASSQDWLALTYNEQFF. The CDR3 nucleotides read TGCGCCAGCAGCCAAGATTGGTTGGCCCTTACCTACAATGAGCAGTTCTTC.

The chain links TRBV5-4 to TRBJ1-4; 8 nucleotides align to TRBD1. V lost 4 bases and J lost 1; bases outside the gene matches: 9. This CDR3 region has 17 residues. Germline V gives CDR1 SGHNT, CDR2 YYREEE (reference sequence). CDR3 residues: CASSPSTGGRTNEKLFF. The CDR3 coding sequence is TGTGCCAGCAGCCCAAGCACAGGGGGTAGAACTAATGAAAAACTGTTTTTT. The whole variable domain, filled in from reference TRBV5-4 and TRBJ1-4, reads ETGVTQSPTHLIKTRGQQVTLRCSSQSGHNTVSWYQQALGQGPQFIFQYYREEENGRGNFPPRFSGLQFPNYSSELNVNALELDDSALYLCASSPSTGGRTNEKLFFGSGTQLSVL.

This clone was detected only a few times. The rearrangement joins TRBV4-1 to TRBJ1-4; D is unclear. Deletions cut 0 bases from V and 6 bases from J, with 14 bases between. The CDR3 consists of 16 residues. Germline CDR1 is MGHRA and CDR2 is YSYEKL. The chain's CDR3 is CASSQDHVTWDEKLFF. In nucleotides, the CDR3 is TGCGCCAGCAGCCAAGATCATGTGACATGGGATGAAAAACTGTTTTTT.